This T cell receptor (beta chain) was retrieved from a study of blood T cell repertoires in COVID-19. As for the study in general: COVID-19 samples, acute and convalescent, were from the United States, Italy and Spain. T cells, B-cell-depleted T cells, or PBMCs provided the cDNA or gDNA that served as material.

Original analysis: Amplifying reference gene primers gave estimates of nucleated cell counts. Assay used: immunoSEQ multiplex PCR; TCRdb lists only in-frame clones, some missing. The V and J calls and the clone size are those of that table, but D and trimming were determined from the DNA. The sample holds some 50,000 clones; approximately 85% are singletons and the top ten take 15% to 17%. The source of this sequence is a human donor in a cohort sampled during active COVID-19. The donor label of this sample is uncertain. The sample consisted of peripheral blood.

CDR3 sequence (DNA): TGTGCCAGTAGTAGCAGGGTAGGCGAGCAGTACTTC. It specifies CASSSRVGEQYF. This chain connects TRBV19 to TRBJ2-7; D may be TRBD1 (5 bases). This CDR3 comprises 12 residues. Trimming removed 4 bases at V and 6 bases at J, with 10 bases between. Germline CDR1 LNHDA, CDR2 SQIVND (reference sequence).